Reported below is one TCR beta chain. Its antigen is currently not known. The input lacks base qualities; no much larger clone sits a single base away. The entry originates in a study of a mutant IDH1 vaccine in newly diagnosed glioma (dated by TCRdb to the early 2020s). Notes on the research overall: Across visits V03 through V10, patients got a total of eight vaccinations, given in weeks 1, 3, 5, 7, 11, 15, 19 and 23. Vaccination started 4-6 weeks after radiotherapy alone, or was given together with temozolomide cycles in the groups whose treatment included chemotherapy. Of the 25 to 35 patients who were treated, about 60% were male and around 38% were female, and the mean age was about 37 years. Prior to enrollment, patients had been given standard therapy consisting of radiotherapy alone, temozolomide alone, or radiochemotherapy with temozolomide, with the combination given to most patients. Peripheral blood was collected at six visits: V03 (baseline), V05, V07, V10, V12 and V13. For exploratory analyses, approximately 23 treated patients had longitudinal TCRB deep sequencing done wherever samples were available. What the authors observed across the whole study: Pseudoprogression appeared unrelated to alterations in the top peripheral T cell clonotypes detected by TCRB sequencing. Selection of PBMC samples for TCRB deep sequencing was based on availability. The authors stated that sample limitations prevented analyses of patient blood samples from being reproduced. Vaccine-induced immune responses across multiple MHC alleles were detected in 85% to 95% of patients.

Looking up the germline V gene yields CDR1 SGHVS and CDR2 FNYEAQ. Trimming accounts for 6 bases at V and 4 bases at J, while the number of junction bases matched to no gene is 6. Spanning cysteine to phenylalanine, the CDR3 consists of 14 amino acids. Only CDR3 DNA remains: 42 bases, in frame from the first base. Explained via the paper, the time point label denotes: week 11, during vaccination. A 20-mer mutant IDH1 peptide at 300 micrograms in Montanide made up each vaccine dose, which was injected subcutaneously together with topical imiquimod. Donors had newly diagnosed WHO grade 3 or 4 IDH1-mutant astrocytomas with loss of nuclear ATRX. The samples were drawn from NOA16, a multicentre, single-arm, open-label phase I trial in Germany that tested a mutant IDH1 peptide vaccine in humans for the first time. Genomic DNA for TCRB sequencing was extracted from EDTA blood using the DNeasy Blood and Tissue Kit.

Library generation was performed with the immunoSEQ multiplex PCR assay. Following the manufacturer's protocol, the hsTCRB Kit was used to amplify rearranged TCR beta chain sequences. TCRB libraries were sequenced on an Illumina MiSeq. Under the source paper's analysis protocol: Demultiplexing, trimming and gene mapping were performed with the kit vendor's proprietary platform. TCRdb holds this immuneACCESS table with in-frame rearrangements only. Some clones are missing; in checked studies, unresolved V genes explain under half, and the rest has no known cause. V, J and clone size derive from that table, while D and trimming were established from the DNA sequence. This sample comprises around 27,000 clones, around 82% of them detected only once. Roughly 9.5% of the sample is held by the ten biggest clonotypes.

This clonotype was obtained from a woman aged 18-29 years with glioma. The sequence links TRBV7-6 to TRBJ2-3; a stretch of 8 junction bases matches TRBD1. The source material was PBMCs, sampled from a glioma patient whose treatment included an IDH1 peptide vaccine. The DNA sequence is given as TGTGCCAGCAGTTCAGGACAGGGAGCAGATACGCAGTATTTT. Its amino acids are CASSSGQGADTQYF.